This T cell receptor (beta chain) is from a study of T cell responses to AZD1222 COVID-19 vaccine. CDR1 is PRHDT and CDR2 is FYEKMQ in the germline V gene (reference sequence). CDR3 size: 15 residues. J was trimmed by 6 bases and V by 5 bases; bases with no gene match: 10. Libraries were prepared by immunoSEQ multiplex PCR; TCRdb keeps only in-frame clonotypes and omits some of them. The profile shows some 150,000 clones, around nine tenths of them singletons. The input for sequencing was peripheral blood, taken on day 0 of AZD1222 vaccination. The sequence was collected from an adult in good health. This sequence joins TRBV13 and TRBJ2-3; 8 bases agree with TRBD1. The CDR3 spells CASSPHGQGADTQYF. The DNA of the CDR3 is TGTGCCAGCAGCCCCCACGGACAGGGTGCCGATACGCAGTATTTT.